This TCR beta chain was recovered during a study of blood T cell repertoires in COVID-19. Comment on this clone: The sample carries other DNA sequences with the same CDR3.

Libraries were prepared by immunoSEQ multiplex PCR; TCRdb keeps only in-frame clonotypes and omits some of them. This table holds about 140,000 clones, about 80% found once. CDR1 WNHNN and CDR2 SYGVQD come from the germline V gene (reference sequence). Trimming removed 0 bases from V and 7 bases from J; junction bases left unmatched: 3. The CDR3 is made up of 14 amino acids. Sequenced input: peripheral blood. This sequence originates from a man in his 70s who had recovered from COVID-19. This chain links TRBV10-1 with TRBJ2-1; TRBD1 agrees at 7 bases. In nucleotides, the CDR3 is TGCGCCAGCAGTGAGTCGACAGGGATGAATGAGCAGTTCTTC. Translation: CASSESTGMNEQFF.